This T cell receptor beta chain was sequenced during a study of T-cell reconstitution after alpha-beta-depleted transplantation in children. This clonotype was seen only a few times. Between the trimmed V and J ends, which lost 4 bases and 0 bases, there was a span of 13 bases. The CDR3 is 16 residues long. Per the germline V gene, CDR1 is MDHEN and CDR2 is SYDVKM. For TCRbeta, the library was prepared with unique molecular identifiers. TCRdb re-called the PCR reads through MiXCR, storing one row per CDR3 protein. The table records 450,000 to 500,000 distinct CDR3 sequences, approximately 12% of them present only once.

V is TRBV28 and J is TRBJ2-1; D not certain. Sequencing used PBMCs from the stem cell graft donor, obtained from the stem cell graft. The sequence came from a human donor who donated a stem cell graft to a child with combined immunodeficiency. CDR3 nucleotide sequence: TGTGCCAGCAGTTCACGAGACTCGAGCTCCTACAATGAGCAGTTCTTC. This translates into CASSSRDSSSYNEQFF. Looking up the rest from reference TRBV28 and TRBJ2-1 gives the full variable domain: DVKVTQSSRYLVKRTGEKVFLECVQDMDHENMFWYRQDPGLGLRLIYFSYDVKMKEKGDIPEGYSVSREKKERFSLILESASTNQTSMYLCASSSRDSSSYNEQFFGPGTRLTVL.